This T cell receptor (beta chain) appears in the sequencing data of a study of cytomegalovirus exposure and HLA in healthy donors. The PCR used 60 Vbeta and 13 Jbeta primers. Profiling relied on immunoSEQ multiplex PCR, and the TCRdb table lists in-frame clones only, not all of them. The table records roughly 150,000 clones, more than 70% of them present only once. The clonotype originates from a male donor in good health and CMV-seronegative. Sample: PBMCs.

The CDR3 here is CASSVTGGNEQFF. CDR3 coding DNA: TGCGCCAGCAGCGTAACAGGGGGCAATGAGCAGTTCTTC. The V call is TRBV5-1, the J call TRBJ2-1, with TRBD1 identical over 8 bases. CDR1 is SGHRS and CDR2 is YFSETQ in the germline V gene. This CDR3 spans 13 amino acids. The J segment lost 6 bases and the V segment lost 4 bases, leaving 3 bases of the junction unmatched.